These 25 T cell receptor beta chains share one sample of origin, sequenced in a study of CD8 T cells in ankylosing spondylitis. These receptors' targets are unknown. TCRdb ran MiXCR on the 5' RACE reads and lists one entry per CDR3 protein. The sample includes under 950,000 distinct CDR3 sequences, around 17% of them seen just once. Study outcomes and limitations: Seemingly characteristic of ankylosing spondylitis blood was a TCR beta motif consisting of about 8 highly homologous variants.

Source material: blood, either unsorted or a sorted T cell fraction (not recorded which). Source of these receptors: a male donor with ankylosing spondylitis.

CDR3 DNA: TGTGCCAGCAGCCCTCTGACAGGGGGCGCTGGGACCCAGTACTTC. It codes for CASSPLTGGAGTQYF. The chain couples TRBV5-6 to TRBJ2-5; 10 positions match TRBD1. The CDR3 sequence is 15 residues long. CDR1 SGHDT and CDR2 YYEEEE come from the germline V gene. V trimming: 4 bases; J trimming: 7 bases; junction bases outside the gene matches: 10.

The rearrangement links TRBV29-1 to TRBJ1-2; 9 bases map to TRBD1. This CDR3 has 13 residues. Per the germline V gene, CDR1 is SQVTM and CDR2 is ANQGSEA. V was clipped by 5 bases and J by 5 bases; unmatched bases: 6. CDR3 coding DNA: TGCAGCGTTCCCACAGGGGGCAATTATGGCTACACCTTC. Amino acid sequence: CSVPTGGNYGYTF.

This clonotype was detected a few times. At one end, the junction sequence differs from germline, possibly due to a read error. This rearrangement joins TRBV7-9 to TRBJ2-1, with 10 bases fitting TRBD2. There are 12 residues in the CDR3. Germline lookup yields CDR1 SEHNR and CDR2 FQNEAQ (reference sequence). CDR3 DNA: TGTGCCAGCAGCGCAGGAACCGGGACTAGCGTTTTC. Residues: CASSAGTGTSVF.

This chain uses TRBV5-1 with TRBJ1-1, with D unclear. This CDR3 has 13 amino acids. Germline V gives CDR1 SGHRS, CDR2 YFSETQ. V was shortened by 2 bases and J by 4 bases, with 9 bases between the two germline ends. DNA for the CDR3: TGCGCCAGCAGCTTTGAGGGTCGCACTGAAGCTTTCTTT. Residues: CASSFEGRTEAFF.

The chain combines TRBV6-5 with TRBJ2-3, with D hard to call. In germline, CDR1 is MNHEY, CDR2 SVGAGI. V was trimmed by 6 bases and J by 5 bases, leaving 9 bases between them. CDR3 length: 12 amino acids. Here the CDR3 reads CASRNARDTQYF. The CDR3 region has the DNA TGTGCCAGCAGAAATGCCCGAGATACGCAGTATTTT.

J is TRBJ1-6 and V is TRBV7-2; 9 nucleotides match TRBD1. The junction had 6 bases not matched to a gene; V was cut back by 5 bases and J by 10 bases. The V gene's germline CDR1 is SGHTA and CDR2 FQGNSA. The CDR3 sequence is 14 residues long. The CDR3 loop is CASSAQGAWSPLHF. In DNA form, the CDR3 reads TGTGCCAGCAGCGCACAGGGGGCCTGGTCACCCCTCCACTTT. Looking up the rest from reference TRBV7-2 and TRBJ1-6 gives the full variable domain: GAGVSQSPSNKVTEKGKDVELRCDPISGHTALYWYRQSLGQGLEFLIYFQGNSAPDKSGLPSDRFSAERTGGSVSTLTIQRTQQEDSAVYLCASSAQGAWSPLHFGNGTRLTVT.

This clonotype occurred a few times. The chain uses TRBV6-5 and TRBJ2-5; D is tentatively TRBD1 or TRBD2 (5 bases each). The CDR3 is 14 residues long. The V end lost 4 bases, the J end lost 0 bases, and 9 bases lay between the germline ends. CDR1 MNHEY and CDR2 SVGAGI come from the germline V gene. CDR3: CASSWGRNQETQYF. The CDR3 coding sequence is TGTGCCAGCAGTTGGGGACGCAACCAAGAGACCCAGTACTTC.

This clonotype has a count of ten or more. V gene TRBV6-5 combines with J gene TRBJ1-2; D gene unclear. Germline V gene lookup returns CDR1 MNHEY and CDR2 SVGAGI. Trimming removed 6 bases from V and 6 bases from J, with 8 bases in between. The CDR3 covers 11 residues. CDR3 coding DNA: TGTGCCAGCAGGATGGGCCATGGCTACACCTTC. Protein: CASRMGHGYTF.

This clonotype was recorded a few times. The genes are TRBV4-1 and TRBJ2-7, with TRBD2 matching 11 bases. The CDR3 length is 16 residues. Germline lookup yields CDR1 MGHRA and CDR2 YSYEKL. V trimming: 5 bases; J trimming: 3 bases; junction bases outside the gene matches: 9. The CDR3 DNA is TGCGCCAGCAGCGCCTATAGTACTAGCGGGAGCTACGAGCAGTACTTC. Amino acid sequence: CASSAYSTSGSYEQYF.

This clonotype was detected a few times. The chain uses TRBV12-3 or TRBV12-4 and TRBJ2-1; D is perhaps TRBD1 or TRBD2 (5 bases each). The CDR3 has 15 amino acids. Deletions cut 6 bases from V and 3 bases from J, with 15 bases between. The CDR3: CASSLPGPIYNEQFF. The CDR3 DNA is TGTGCCAGCAGCTTACCGGGACCGATCTACAATGAGCAGTTCTTC.

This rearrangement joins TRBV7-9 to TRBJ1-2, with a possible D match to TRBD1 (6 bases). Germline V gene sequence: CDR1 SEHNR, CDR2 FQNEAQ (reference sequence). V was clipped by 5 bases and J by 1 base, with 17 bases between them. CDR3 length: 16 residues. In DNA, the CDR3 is TGTGCCAGCAGCCCATACACGGACAGCCTTAACTATGGCTACACCTTC. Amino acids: CASSPYTDSLNYGYTF.

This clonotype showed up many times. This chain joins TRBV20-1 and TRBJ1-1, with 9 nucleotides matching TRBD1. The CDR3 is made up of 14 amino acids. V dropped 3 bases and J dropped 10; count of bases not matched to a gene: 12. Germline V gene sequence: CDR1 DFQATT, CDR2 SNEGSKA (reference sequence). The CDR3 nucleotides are TGCAGTGCTAGGAACCGACAGGGGGGAAAGGTAGCTTTCTTT. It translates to CSARNRQGGKVAFF.

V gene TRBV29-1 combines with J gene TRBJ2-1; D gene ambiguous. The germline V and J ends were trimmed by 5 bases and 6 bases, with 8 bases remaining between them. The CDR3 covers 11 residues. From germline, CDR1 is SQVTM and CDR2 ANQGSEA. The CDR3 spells CSVPHLNEQFF. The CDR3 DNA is TGCAGCGTTCCCCACCTCAATGAGCAGTTCTTC.

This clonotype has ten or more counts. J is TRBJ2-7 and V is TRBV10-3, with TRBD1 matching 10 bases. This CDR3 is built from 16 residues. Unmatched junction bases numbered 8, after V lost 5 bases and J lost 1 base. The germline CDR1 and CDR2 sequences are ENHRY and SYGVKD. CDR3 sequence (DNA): TGTGCCATCAGTTCTACCGGGACAGGGGTGTCCTACGAGCAGTACTTC. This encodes CAISSTGTGVSYEQYF.

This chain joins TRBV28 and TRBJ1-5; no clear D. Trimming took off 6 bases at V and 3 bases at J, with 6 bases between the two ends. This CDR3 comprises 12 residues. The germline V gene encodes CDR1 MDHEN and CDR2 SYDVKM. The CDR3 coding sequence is TGTGCCAGCAGGGCCTTCAATCAGCCCCAGCATTTT. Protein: CASRAFNQPQHF.

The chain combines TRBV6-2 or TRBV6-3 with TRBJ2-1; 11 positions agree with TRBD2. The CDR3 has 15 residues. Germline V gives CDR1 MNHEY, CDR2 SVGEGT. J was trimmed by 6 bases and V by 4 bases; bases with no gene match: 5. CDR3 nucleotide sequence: TGTGCCAGCAGTTTCCGACTAGCGGGGATCAATGAGCAGTTCTTC. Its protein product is CASSFRLAGINEQFF.

The DNA for the CDR3 is TGTGCCAGTAGTATAGATCGAAGGACGGATGAAAAACTGTTTTTT. Amino acids: CASSIDRRTDEKLFF. J is TRBJ1-4 and V is TRBV19, with D uncertain. The germline V and J ends were trimmed by 0 bases and 6 bases, with 11 bases remaining between them. CDR1 and CDR2 (germline): LNHDA, SQIVND (reference sequence). CDR3 length equals 15 residues.

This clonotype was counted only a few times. The DNA for the CDR3 is TGCAGCGTTGAGACGGACAGGACTCAAGAGACCCAGTACTTC. Encoded protein: CSVETDRTQETQYF. The chain recombines TRBV29-1 with TRBJ2-5; 7 bases are shared with TRBD1. The CDR3 sequence is 14 residues long. V lost 3 bases, J lost 2 bases, and 6 bases stayed unmatched. Germline CDR1 SQVTM, CDR2 ANQGSEA. The variable domain in full, with the rest retrieved from reference TRBV29-1 and TRBJ2-5, is SAVISQKPSRDICQRGTSLTIQCQVDSQVTMMFWYRQQPGQSLTLIATANQGSEATYESGFVIDKFPISRPNLTFSTLTVSNMSPEDSSIYLCSVETDRTQETQYFGPGTRLLVL.

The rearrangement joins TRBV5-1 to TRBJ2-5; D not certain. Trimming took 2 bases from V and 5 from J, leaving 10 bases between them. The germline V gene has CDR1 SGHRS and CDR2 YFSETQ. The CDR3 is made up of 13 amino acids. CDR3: CASSLTTRETQYF. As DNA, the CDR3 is TGCGCCAGCAGCTTAACGACCAGGGAGACCCAGTACTTC. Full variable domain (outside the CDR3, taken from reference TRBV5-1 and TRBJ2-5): KAGVTQTPRYLIKTRGQQVTLSCSPISGHRSVSWYQQTPGQGLQFLFEYFSETQRNKGNFPGRFSGRQFSNSRSEMNVSTLELGDSALYLCASSLTTRETQYFGPGTRLLVL.

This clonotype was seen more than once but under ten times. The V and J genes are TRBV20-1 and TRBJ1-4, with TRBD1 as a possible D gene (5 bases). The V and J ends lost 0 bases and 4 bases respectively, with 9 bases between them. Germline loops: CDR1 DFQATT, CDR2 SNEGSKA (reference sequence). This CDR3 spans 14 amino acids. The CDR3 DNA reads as TGCAGTGCTAGAGAACCCAGGGATAATGAAAAACTGTTTTTT. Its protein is CSAREPRDNEKLFF.

CDR3: CASSLAEGNTIYF. The DNA for the CDR3 is TGCGCCAGCAGCTTGGCTGAGGGAAACACCATATATTTT. The chain is built from TRBV5-1 and TRBJ1-3; D gene unclear. The V end was cut by 0 bases, the J end by 4 bases, with 5 bases between. The germline CDR1 and CDR2 sequences are SGHRS and YFSETQ. This CDR3 spans 13 amino acids.

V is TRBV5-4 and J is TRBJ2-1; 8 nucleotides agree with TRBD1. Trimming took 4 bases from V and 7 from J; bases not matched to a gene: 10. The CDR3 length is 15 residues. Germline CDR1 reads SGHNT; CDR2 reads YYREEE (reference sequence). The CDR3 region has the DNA TGTGCCAGCAGCCGGCTCAGGGGGCTAGAAAATGAGCAGTTCTTC. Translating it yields CASSRLRGLENEQFF.

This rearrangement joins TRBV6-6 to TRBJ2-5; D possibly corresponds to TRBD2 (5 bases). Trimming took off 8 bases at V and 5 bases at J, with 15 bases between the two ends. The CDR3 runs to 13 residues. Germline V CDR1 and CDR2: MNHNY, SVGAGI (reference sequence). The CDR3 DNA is TGTGCCAGCGGGGAGTTACCGGGGGAGACCCAGTACTTC. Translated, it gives CASGELPGETQYF.

The DNA for the CDR3 is TGTGCCAGCAGCTTAATACAGGAACTATCTGGAAACACCATATATTTT. It yields the protein CASSLIQELSGNTIYF. This chain joins TRBV7-8 and TRBJ1-3; TRBD1 might be the D (5 bases). V was trimmed by 2 bases and J by 1 base, leaving 12 bases between them. The CDR3 length is 16 residues. Per germline, CDR1 SGHVS and CDR2 FQNEAQ.

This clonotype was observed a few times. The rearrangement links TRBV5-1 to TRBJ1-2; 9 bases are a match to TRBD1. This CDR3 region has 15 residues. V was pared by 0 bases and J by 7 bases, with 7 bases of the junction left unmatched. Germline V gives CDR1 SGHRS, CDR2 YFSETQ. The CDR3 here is CASSLDVGDRAGYTF. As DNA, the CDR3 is TGCGCCAGCAGCTTGGATGTCGGGGACAGGGCTGGCTACACCTTC.